Below, one T cell receptor beta chain is given with its context. The target antigen is unknown. This specimen comes from a study of T-cell reconstitution after alpha-beta-depleted transplantation in children. The ends lost 5 bases at V and 1 base at J; junction bases unmatched: 8. CDR3 size: 17 residues. Overall study results and limits: The high TCRbeta diversity at day 60 in some patients came from surviving recipient T cells and thymic progenitors. By about two months after transplant, alpha-beta T cells reportedly arose from several hundred graft clones that had expanded. T-cell numbers and diversity, one year after transplant, stemmed largely from T cells that were newly produced.

Preparation of the TCRbeta library used unique molecular identifiers. One entry per CDR3 protein, called by TCRdb with MiXCR from the PCR reads. The sample shows about 900,000 distinct CDR3 sequences, less than 30% of them seen only once. The chain joins TRBV12-3 or TRBV12-4 to TRBJ2-5, with 12 bases fitting TRBD2. Material: PBMCs, mostly from graft donor cells, obtained 360 days after TCRalphabeta/CD19-depleted stem cell transplant. This receptor was obtained from a boy in the first two years of life who had a stem cell transplant for SCID, so the T cells may come from the graft donor. Written as DNA, the CDR3 is TGTGCCAGCAGTATACTAGCGGGGGGCCCCCCCCAAGAGACCCAGTACTTC. Protein: CASSILAGGPPQETQYF.